The 29 T cell receptor beta chains presented below share a single source sample, sequenced in a study of cytomegalovirus exposure and HLA in healthy donors. 13 Jbeta primers and 60 Vbeta primers were used for the PCR. Method: immunoSEQ multiplex PCR; TCRdb's copy keeps in-frame clones and lacks some. The table records approximately 210,000 clones, around 81% of them present only once. The source material was PBMCs. The receptors derive from a woman aged 50 to 65 in good health and CMV-seropositive.

The chain carries TRBV19 and TRBJ2-7; tentative D call: TRBD1 (6 bases). The V gene's germline CDR1 is LNHDA and CDR2 SQIVND (reference sequence). CDR3 length: 15 amino acids. V was pared by 1 base and J by 7 bases, with 17 bases between. The CDR3 region has the DNA TGTGCCAGTAGTATAGGAGTCAGGGGCTCGAGGGAGCAGTACTTC. Protein sequence: CASSIGVRGSREQYF.

V and J are TRBV13 and TRBJ1-1; TRBD1 aligns across 9 bases. Germline CDR1 PRHDT, CDR2 FYEKMQ (reference sequence). V lost 4 bases to trimming and J lost 4 bases; unmatched junction nucleotides: 7. The CDR3 sequence is 15 residues long. In nucleotides, the CDR3 is TGTGCCAGCAGCTCAACCGGGACAGGGTTCACTGAAGCTTTCTTT. This encodes CASSSTGTGFTEAFF.

The V gene is TRBV6-6, the J gene TRBJ1-1; TRBD1 agrees at 9 bases. In germline, CDR1 is MNHNY, CDR2 SVGAGI (reference sequence). J was trimmed by 6 bases and V by 7 bases; bases with no gene match: 6. The CDR3 contains 13 residues. CDR3 region: CASINRGRAEAFF. Here the CDR3 DNA reads TGTGCCAGCATAAACAGGGGGCGTGCTGAAGCTTTCTTT.

The chain joins TRBV10-3 to TRBJ1-3; D uncertain. Germline V gene sequence: CDR1 ENHRY, CDR2 SYGVKD. CDR3 length equals 13 residues. Trimming stripped 7 bases from V and 2 bases from J, with 9 bases between. The CDR3: CAIKPSAGNTIYF. CDR3 bases: TGTGCCATCAAACCCAGCGCTGGAAACACCATATATTTT.

The chain uses TRBV2 and TRBJ1-1, with no clear D. Trimming took 7 bases from V and 1 from J, leaving 10 bases between them. The germline CDR1 and CDR2 sequences are SNHLY and FYNNEI. The length of the CDR3 is 13 residues. The CDR3 region has the DNA TGTGCCAGCAAATTCCGGGAGAACACTGAAGCTTTCTTT. Residues: CASKFRENTEAFF.

CDR3 sequence (DNA): TGTGCCTGGAGCTCTGGGGGGGCCCCCTACGAGCAGTACTTC. Encoded protein: CAWSSGGAPYEQYF. This sequence joins TRBV30 and TRBJ2-7; D is perhaps TRBD2 (7 bases). Per the germline V gene, CDR1 is GTSNPN and CDR2 is SVGIG (reference sequence). CDR3 length: 14 amino acids. V lost 3 bases and J 2 bases, leaving 14 bases between the germline ends.

The chain has TRBV19 and TRBJ1-5, with D perhaps TRBD1 (6 bases). The V end lost 3 bases, the J end lost 3 bases, and 9 bases lay between the germline ends. The V gene's germline CDR1 is LNHDA and CDR2 SQIVND (reference sequence). The CDR3 has 14 residues. The CDR3 is CASSMDRYNQPQHF. The CDR3 DNA sequence: TGTGCCAGTAGTATGGACAGATACAATCAGCCCCAGCATTTT.

The chain combines TRBV27 with TRBJ1-1; D is unresolved. V lost 6 bases to trimming and J lost 2 bases, with 4 bases between them. The CDR3 contains 11 residues. Germline V gene lookup returns CDR1 MNHEY and CDR2 SMNVEV (reference sequence). The CDR3 DNA sequence: TGTGCCAGCAGCCATAACACTGAAGCTTTCTTT. It is translated as CASSHNTEAFF.

The V and J genes are TRBV2 and TRBJ1-3, with D perhaps TRBD1 (5 bases). Germline V lookup: CDR1 SNHLY, CDR2 FYNNEI. This CDR3 contains 14 residues. Deletions cut 4 bases from V and 2 bases from J, with 9 bases between. The CDR3 loop reads CASSGWTTGNTIYF. CDR3 in DNA: TGTGCCAGCAGTGGTTGGACAACTGGAAACACCATATATTTT.

This clone showed up just a few times. This chain joins TRBV10-3 and TRBJ1-1; D is undetermined. The germline V gene has CDR1 ENHRY and CDR2 SYGVKD. With 10 bases removed from V and 0 bases from J, the gap between germline ends came to 12 bases. The CDR3 consists of 13 residues. The CDR3 coding sequence is TGTGCCACTACTGGGCTAATGAACACTGAAGCTTTCTTT. It specifies CATTGLMNTEAFF.

The chain couples TRBV5-1 to TRBJ1-3; D gene uncertain. CDR3 size: 13 residues. Trimming shortened V by 0 bases and J by 5 bases, and 6 bases separated the two germline ends. Germline V CDR1 and CDR2: SGHRS, YFSETQ. The chain's CDR3 is CASSLDSRNTIYF. CDR3 DNA sequence: TGCGCCAGCAGCTTGGACAGCCGAAACACCATATATTTT.

V is TRBV5-4 and J is TRBJ2-1; 9 bases fit TRBD2. After removal of 4 bases from V and 5 bases from J, the junction contained 10 bases not matched to a gene. In germline, CDR1 is SGHNT, CDR2 YYREEE (reference sequence). CDR3 size: 16 residues. The DNA of the CDR3 is TGTGCCAGCAGCGCCGGAGGGCGGGGGGGGAACAATGAGCAGTTCTTC. It yields the protein CASSAGGRGGNNEQFF.

The V and J genes are TRBV15 and TRBJ2-2, with D possibly being TRBD1 (5 bases). Trimming took off 0 bases at V and 5 bases at J, with 10 bases between the two ends. Germline V gene sequence: CDR1 LNHNV, CDR2 YYDKDF (reference sequence). The CDR3 spans 15 residues. The CDR3 sequence is CATSRDRARTGELFF. In nucleotides, the CDR3 is TGTGCCACCAGCAGAGACAGGGCTCGGACCGGGGAGCTGTTTTTT.

V gene TRBV30 combines with J gene TRBJ2-1, with TRBD2 identical over 10 bases. The CDR3 contains 17 residues. The junction had 13 bases not matched to a gene; V was cut back by 0 bases and J by 8 bases. In germline, CDR1 is GTSNPN, CDR2 SVGIG (reference sequence). The CDR3 region has the DNA TGTGCCTGGAGTGTACGACGAGAAGCGGGGGGGCTCGATGAGCAGTTCTTC. Translating gives CAWSVRREAGGLDEQFF.

The chain combines TRBV10-1 with TRBJ2-7; D is possibly TRBD1 (5 bases). CDR1 and CDR2 (germline): WNHNN, SYGVQD (reference sequence). The V and J ends lost 2 bases and 3 bases respectively, with 14 bases between them. The CDR3 loop spans 15 amino acids. The CDR3: CASSEGEGVHYEQYF. The DNA for the CDR3 is TGCGCCAGCAGTGAGGGAGAAGGGGTCCACTACGAGCAGTACTTC.

The CDR3 sequence is CASSLSGSGTQYF. CDR3 DNA sequence: TGTGCCAGCAGCTTATCAGGGTCAGGTACGCAGTATTTT. The V call is TRBV7-6, the J call TRBJ2-3; a possible D gene is TRBD1 (5 bases). This CDR3 comprises 13 residues. The germline CDR1 and CDR2 sequences are SGHVS and FNYEAQ. V was shortened by 2 bases and J by 8 bases, with 11 bases between the two germline ends. The full variable domain, in which reference TRBV7-6 and TRBJ2-3 provide the parts outside the CDR3, is GAGVSQSPRYKVTKRGQDVALRCDPISGHVSLYWYRQALGQGPEFLTYFNYEAQQDKSGLPNDRFSAERPEGSISTLTIQRTEQRDSAMYRCASSLSGSGTQYFGPGTRLTVL.

The chain recombines TRBV18 with TRBJ1-1; D ambiguous. The CDR3 spans 13 residues. V lost 4 bases and J lost 5, with 11 bases in between. The germline gives CDR1 KGHSH, CDR2 LQKENI. The CDR3 DNA follows: TGTGCCAGCTCACGCAGTGGGAGGACTGAAGCTTTCTTT. Protein sequence: CASSRSGRTEAFF.

J is TRBJ1-1 and V is TRBV19, with 7 positions matching TRBD1. V lost 7 bases, J lost 1 base, and 12 bases stayed unmatched. The CDR3 sequence is 16 residues long. Germline V lookup: CDR1 LNHDA, CDR2 SQIVND (reference sequence). CDR3 sequence: CASIPRGGARNTEAFF. CDR3 DNA sequence: TGTGCCAGTATCCCCCGAGGGGGCGCAAGGAACACTGAAGCTTTCTTT.

This chain joins TRBV2 and TRBJ2-7, with TRBD1 matching 7 bases. The J segment lost 2 bases and the V segment lost 7 bases, leaving 8 bases of the junction unmatched. The CDR3 runs to 14 residues. Germline CDR1 is SNHLY and CDR2 is FYNNEI. The CDR3 nucleotides read TGTGCCAGCACGTCGGACAGGTCAACCTACGAGCAGTACTTC. Its translation: CASTSDRSTYEQYF.

This clone has only one observation. V is TRBV6-5 and J is TRBJ2-2; no clear D gene. In germline, CDR1 is MNHEY, CDR2 SVGAGI. Between the trimmed V and J ends, which lost 5 bases and 6 bases, there was a span of 4 bases. The CDR3 is made up of 11 amino acids. This CDR3 is CASSRAGELFF. For the CDR3, the DNA is TGTGCCAGCAGTCGGGCCGGGGAGCTGTTTTTT.

This chain links TRBV6-5 with TRBJ2-7, with 7 positions matching TRBD2. The CDR3 totals 13 residues. V was pared by 4 bases and J by 3 bases, with 3 bases of the junction left unmatched. CDR1 and CDR2 (germline): MNHEY, SVGAGI. CDR3 bases: TGTGCCAGCAGTTCCGGGACTAACTACGAGCAGTACTTC. It codes for CASSSGTNYEQYF.

This chain uses TRBV12-5 with TRBJ1-3; weak D call: TRBD1 (5 bases). Trimming removed 6 bases from V and 1 base from J, with 10 bases in between. This CDR3 has 14 residues. Germline V CDR1 and CDR2: LGHNT, FRNRAP. In DNA form, the CDR3 reads TGTGCTAGTGGCACCGACAGTTCTGGAAACACCATATATTTT. It yields the protein CASGTDSSGNTIYF. Drawing the rest from reference TRBV12-5 and TRBJ1-3, the complete variable domain is DARVTQTPRHKVTEMGQEVTMRCQPILGHNTVFWYRQTMMQGLELLAYFRNRAPLDDSGMPKDRFSAEMPDATLATLKIQPSEPRDSAVYFCASGTDSSGNTIYFGEGSWLTVV.

The chain employs TRBV7-3 and TRBJ2-7; 9 bases line up with TRBD2. There are 13 residues in the CDR3. J gave up 6 bases and V 5 bases, and 5 bases lay outside the gene matches. Germline lookup yields CDR1 SGHTA and CDR2 FQGTGA. CDR3 bases: TGTGCCAGCAGCATGATAGCGGGGGCCGAGCAGTACTTC. The encoded protein is CASSMIAGAEQYF.

In its sample, this clone was seen many times. The chain joins TRBV18 to TRBJ1-3; tentative D call: TRBD1 (6 bases). The V end was cut by 6 bases, the J end by 5 bases, with 17 bases between. Germline CDR1 KGHSH, CDR2 LQKENI. This CDR3 is built from 15 residues. The CDR3, as DNA: TGTGCCAGCTCGCACCGGGACATCAGACGAAACACCATATATTTT. Its protein product is CASSHRDIRRNTIYF.

The gene calls are TRBV10-1 and TRBJ2-3; 9 bases fit TRBD2. Germline V gene lookup returns CDR1 WNHNN and CDR2 SYGVQD (reference sequence). The CDR3 extends over 15 amino acids. J lost 3 bases, V lost 7 bases, and 8 bases had no gene match. The CDR3 region is CASTGLALRTDTQYF. The DNA of the CDR3 is TGCGCCAGCACCGGACTAGCGCTAAGGACAGATACGCAGTATTTT.

This chain links TRBV2 with TRBJ2-6, with D perhaps TRBD1 (5 bases). Trimming shortened V by 3 bases and J by 6 bases, and 12 bases separated the two germline ends. There are 15 residues in the CDR3. Germline values: CDR1 SNHLY, CDR2 FYNNEI. CDR3 sequence: CASSEDTAMANVLTF. The CDR3 nucleotides read TGTGCCAGCAGTGAGGACACGGCTATGGCCAACGTCCTGACTTTC.

The chain links TRBV4-2 to TRBJ1-1; perhaps TRBD1 as D (6 bases). The CDR3 covers 16 residues. Germline-derived CDR1 and CDR2 are LGHNA and YNFKEQ. The V end was cut by 3 bases, the J end by 0 bases, with 14 bases between. CDR3 sequence: CASSHGRDRMNTEAFF. CDR3 coding DNA: TGTGCCAGCAGCCACGGCCGCGACAGGATGAACACTGAAGCTTTCTTT.

This clone has more than one count but fewer than ten. The chain has TRBV7-3 and TRBJ1-2; TRBD1 might be the D (6 bases). This CDR3 spans 15 amino acids. Germline V lookup: CDR1 SGHTA, CDR2 FQGTGA. Trimming removed 2 bases at V and 8 bases at J, with 18 bases between. CDR3 bases: TGTGCCAGCAGCTTACTGGGACAACAAGCGGCAGGCTACACCTTC. It translates to CASSLLGQQAAGYTF.

The chain couples TRBV7-9 to TRBJ2-7; TRBD1 agrees at 8 bases. Germline trimming cut 5 bases from V and 12 bases from J; bases unmatched to any gene: 9. Germline-derived CDR1 and CDR2 are SEHNR and FQNEAQ (reference sequence). The CDR3 is 12 residues long. CDR3 coding DNA: TGTGCCAGCAGCGTGGACAGGGAAGTTCGGTACTTC. Amino acid sequence: CASSVDREVRYF.